Each of the 18 T cell receptor beta chains below was sequenced from the same sample in a study of CD8 T cells in ankylosing spondylitis. TCRdb passed the 5' RACE reads through MiXCR, listing each CDR3 protein once. The sample comprises 180,000 or so distinct CDR3 sequences, around 10% of which are singletons, and approximately 32% rests with the top ten. The specimen was blood, either unsorted or a sorted T cell fraction (not recorded which). Receptors were obtained from a male donor with ankylosing spondylitis or in good health (not recorded which).

This clonotype occurred many times. V and J are TRBV28 and TRBJ2-1; TRBD1 might be the D (5 bases). In germline, CDR1 is MDHEN, CDR2 SYDVKM. V gave up 5 bases and J gave up 10 bases, with 15 bases separating them. CDR3 size: 13 residues. In DNA form, the CDR3 reads TGTGCCAGCAGTCGTACAGGTTTAGGAGAGCAGTTCTTC. Amino acids: CASSRTGLGEQFF.

As concerns this clonotype: A much bigger clone sits one base away, suggesting this may be a read error. The genes are TRBV5-1 and TRBJ2-7; no clear D. The CDR3 loop spans 13 amino acids. CDR1 is SGHRS and CDR2 is YFSETQ in the germline V gene. The CDR3 loop is CVSSFETNYEQYF. The CDR3 bases are TGCGTCAGCAGCTTCGAGACAAACTACGAGCAGTACTTC. The variable domain in full, completed from reference TRBV5-1 and TRBJ2-7, reads KAGVTQTPRYLIKTRGQQVTLSCSPISGHRSVSWYQQTPGQGLQFLFEYFSETQRNKGNFPGRFSGRQFSNSRSEMNVSTLELGDSALYLCVSSFETNYEQYFGPGTRLTVT.

This clonotype was seen only once. The chain combines TRBV6-5 with TRBJ2-7; D is unresolved. Trimming removed 6 bases from V and 3 bases from J, with 18 bases in between. Germline assignment: CDR1 MNHEY and CDR2 SVGAGI. This CDR3 comprises 15 residues. CDR3 protein: CASSLYQDPGYEQYF. The DNA for the CDR3 is TGTGCCAGCAGCTTATATCAGGACCCGGGCTACGAGCAGTACTTC.

V usage is TRBV7-2 and J usage is TRBJ2-5, with D perhaps given as TRBD1 or TRBD2 (5 bases each). CDR3 size: 14 residues. V gave up 2 bases and J gave up 4 bases, with 11 bases separating them. In germline, CDR1 is SGHTA, CDR2 FQGNSA. The CDR3, as DNA: TGTGCCAGCAGCTTATTCTCGGGGCCAGAGACCCAGTACTTC. Residues: CASSLFSGPETQYF.

The CDR3, as DNA: TGTGCCAGTAGTACCAGGACAGGGAATGAAAAACTGTTTTTT. Amino acids: CASSTRTGNEKLFF. The chain couples TRBV19 to TRBJ1-4; 8 positions agree with TRBD1. Germline assignment: CDR1 LNHDA and CDR2 SQIVND (reference sequence). CDR3 length equals 14 residues. J gave up 5 bases and V 4 bases, and 3 bases lay outside the gene matches.

This clonotype was recorded many times. The chain uses TRBV20-1 and TRBJ1-5; D might be TRBD1 (5 bases). The CDR3 loop spans 15 amino acids. V dropped 1 base and J dropped 6 bases, with 16 bases sitting between them. Germline CDR1 is DFQATT and CDR2 is SNEGSKA (reference sequence). The CDR3 nucleotides are TGCAGTGCTAGAGCAACGACGGGGGGAGGTCAGCCCCAGCATTTT. Translated: CSARATTGGGQPQHF.

This clonotype was counted at least ten times. V is TRBV15 and J is TRBJ1-1, with TRBD1 matching 8 bases. V lost 4 bases, J lost 5 bases, and 6 bases stayed unmatched. The germline V gene encodes CDR1 LNHNV and CDR2 YYDKDF (reference sequence). CDR3 length: 14 amino acids. CDR3 protein: CATSMDRERTEAFF. In DNA form, the CDR3 reads TGTGCCACCAGCATGGACAGGGAAAGAACTGAAGCTTTCTTT.

This clonotype was observed at least ten times. The CDR3 sequence: CASRDPTGSYGYTF. The CDR3 nucleotides are TGCGCCAGCAGGGACCCAACAGGGAGCTATGGCTACACCTTC. V is TRBV5-1 and J is TRBJ1-2; TRBD1 might be the D (6 bases). The germline V and J ends were trimmed by 5 bases and 4 bases, with 15 bases remaining between them. The germline V gene encodes CDR1 SGHRS and CDR2 YFSETQ. The CDR3 is made up of 14 amino acids.

This clonotype was observed many times. The CDR3: CSASARQENYGYTF. The CDR3 coding sequence is TGCAGTGCTAGCGCCCGACAGGAGAACTATGGCTACACCTTC. The chain carries TRBV20-1 and TRBJ1-2, with D tentatively TRBD1 (6 bases). The V end lost 3 bases, the J end lost 2 bases, and 13 bases lay between the germline ends. This CDR3 comprises 14 residues. Germline-derived CDR1 and CDR2 are DFQATT and SNEGSKA (reference sequence).

This sequence joins TRBV3-1 and TRBJ2-3; 8 positions match TRBD2. The CDR3 contains 17 residues. Germline V gene lookup returns CDR1 LGHDT and CDR2 YNNKEL (reference sequence). V shed 0 bases, J shed 2 bases, and the junction held 7 bases outside the gene matches. CDR3 residues: CASSQDVAGRATDTQYF. The CDR3 coding sequence is TGTGCCAGCAGCCAAGATGTAGCCGGGAGGGCCACAGATACGCAGTATTTT.

The table lists this clonotype with many counts. The gene calls are TRBV5-1 and TRBJ1-1; D is ambiguous. The CDR3 has 13 amino acids. Germline V lookup: CDR1 SGHRS, CDR2 YFSETQ. Trimming stripped 3 bases from V and 4 bases from J, with 10 bases between. DNA of the CDR3: TGCGCCAGCAGCTCGGAGGGCGGCACTGAAGCTTTCTTT. This codes for CASSSEGGTEAFF. Variable domain in full (rest from reference TRBV5-1 and TRBJ1-1): KAGVTQTPRYLIKTRGQQVTLSCSPISGHRSVSWYQQTPGQGLQFLFEYFSETQRNKGNFPGRFSGRQFSNSRSEMNVSTLELGDSALYLCASSSEGGTEAFFGQGTRLTVV.

The chain links TRBV3-1 to TRBJ2-1; TRBD2 matches 9 bases. Germline CDR1 and CDR2: LGHDT and YNNKEL (reference sequence). The V and J ends lost 4 bases and 9 bases, in that order; junction bases with no gene match: 4. The length of the CDR3 is 13 residues. CDR3 loop: CASSPGTSIEQFF. CDR3 nucleotide sequence: TGTGCCAGCAGCCCGGGGACTAGCATTGAGCAGTTCTTC.

This clonotype was counted between two and nine times. The chain joins TRBV27 to TRBJ2-7, with D possibly called TRBD1 or TRBD2 (5 bases each). The germline V and J ends were trimmed by 3 bases and 1 base, with 10 bases remaining between them. Per the germline V gene, CDR1 is MNHEY and CDR2 is SMNVEV (reference sequence). The CDR3 runs to 14 residues. This chain's CDR3 is CASSFGDPSYEQYF. The DNA for the CDR3 is TGTGCCAGCAGTTTCGGGGACCCTTCCTACGAGCAGTACTTC.

This clonotype appeared many times. CDR3 bases: TGCAGTGCTAGAGTTCCACTAGCGGGGGTCTACGAGCAGTACTTC. This gives the protein CSARVPLAGVYEQYF. This rearrangement joins TRBV20-1 to TRBJ2-7, with TRBD2 matching over 11 bases. The CDR3 sequence is 15 residues long. The trim removed 1 base at V and 3 bases at J, leaving 5 bases unmatched. The germline V gene encodes CDR1 DFQATT and CDR2 SNEGSKA (reference sequence).

This clonotype was seen repeatedly, ten times or more. The chain employs TRBV10-3 and TRBJ2-1, with 9 bases matching TRBD2. This CDR3 has 15 residues. CDR1 and CDR2 (germline): ENHRY, SYGVKD. Losses at the gene ends were 3 bases for V and 8 bases for J; bases not matched to a gene: 8. Here the CDR3 reads CAISDRLAGKDEQFF. CDR3 bases: TGTGCCATCAGTGATCGTCTAGCGGGAAAGGATGAGCAGTTCTTC.

The chain carries TRBV7-2 and TRBJ2-3, with a tentative D call TRBD2 (5 bases). The V gene lost 2 bases and the J gene lost 1 base, with 13 bases spanning the gap. Germline V gene lookup returns CDR1 SGHTA and CDR2 FQGNSA. This CDR3 contains 16 residues. This CDR3 reads CTSSLPSTEGTDTQYF. The CDR3 DNA reads TGTACCAGCAGCTTACCCTCGACGGAGGGCACAGATACGCAGTATTTT. The variable domain in full, with the rest retrieved from reference TRBV7-2 and TRBJ2-3, is GAGVSQSPSNKVTEKGKDVELRCDPISGHTALYWYRQSLGQGLEFLIYFQGNSAPDKSGLPSDRFSAERTGGSVSTLTIQRTQQEDSAVYLCTSSLPSTEGTDTQYFGPGTRLTVL.

This clonotype was seen many times. The chain carries TRBV10-3 and TRBJ1-1, with D unresolved. Germline lookup yields CDR1 ENHRY and CDR2 SYGVKD. This CDR3 has 13 residues. V lost 3 bases to trimming and J lost 1 base, with 6 bases between them. CDR3 DNA sequence: TGTGCCATCAGTGAATGGGGGAACACTGAAGCTTTCTTT. The encoded protein is CAISEWGNTEAFF.

In regard to this clonotype: This may stem from a read error, because a much larger clone lies one nucleotide away. The chain employs TRBV20-1 and TRBJ2-1, with D uncertain. Germline V gene data show CDR1 as DFQATT and CDR2 as SNEGSKA (reference sequence). The CDR3 length is 13 residues. Trimming shortened V by 3 bases and J by 5 bases, and 11 bases separated the two germline ends. The CDR3 nucleotides are TGCAGTGCTAGGGGGAAGACACACAATGAGCAGTTCTTC. Translation: CSARGKTHNEQFF.